One and the same sample provided the 28 T cell receptor beta chains below, sequenced in a study of blood T cell repertoires in COVID-19. Libraries were prepared by immunoSEQ multiplex PCR; TCRdb keeps only in-frame clonotypes and omits some of them. The sample lists under 150,000 clones, approximately 90% occurring once. Sequenced: peripheral blood. These receptors were taken from a woman aged 45-59 years with acute or convalescent COVID-19.

This rearrangement joins TRBV28 to TRBJ2-1; a possible D gene is TRBD1 (6 bases). CDR3 length equals 15 residues. Trimming cost V 8 bases and J 2 bases, with 16 bases left between them. CDR1 is MDHEN, CDR2 SYDVKM, per germline. Here the CDR3 reads CASLNPQGTYNEQFF. DNA of the CDR3: TGTGCCAGCTTAAATCCACAGGGCACCTACAATGAGCAGTTCTTC. The whole variable domain, filled in from reference TRBV28 and TRBJ2-1, reads DVKVTQSSRYLVKRTGEKVFLECVQDMDHENMFWYRQDPGLGLRLIYFSYDVKMKEKGDIPEGYSVSREKKERFSLILESASTNQTSMYLCASLNPQGTYNEQFFGPGTRLTVL.

This clone appeared once. The V and J genes are TRBV20-1 and TRBJ2-5, with 10 bases aligning to TRBD2. The CDR3 loop spans 15 amino acids. The germline CDR1 and CDR2 sequences are DFQATT and SNEGSKA (reference sequence). V dropped 3 bases and J dropped 3; count of bases not matched to a gene: 7. CDR3 sequence: CSASSASGSKETQYF. CDR3 bases: TGCAGTGCTAGTTCAGCTAGCGGGAGTAAAGAGACCCAGTACTTC.

Only one count was recorded for this clone. The genes are TRBV9 and TRBJ2-4, with a tentative D call TRBD1 (6 bases). In germline, CDR1 is SGDLS, CDR2 YYNGEE. V dropped 1 base and J dropped 5 bases, with 16 bases sitting between them. The CDR3 is made up of 16 amino acids. CDR3 bases: TGTGCCAGCAGCGTATCTGGGGGCGATGGGGAAAACATTCAGTACTTC. It encodes CASSVSGGDGENIQYF.

V gene TRBV6-5 combines with J gene TRBJ2-1; D uncertain. V lost 2 bases and J 0 bases, leaving 5 bases between the germline ends. The CDR3 totals 14 residues. In germline, CDR1 is MNHEY, CDR2 SVGAGI. The CDR3 loop is CASSYLSSYNEQFF. CDR3 nucleotides: TGTGCCAGCAGTTACCTGAGCTCCTACAATGAGCAGTTCTTC.

The V call is TRBV7-2, the J call TRBJ2-1; no clear D gene. The length of the CDR3 is 15 residues. Trimming shortened V by 1 base and J by 9 bases, and 16 bases separated the two germline ends. From germline, CDR1 is SGHTA and CDR2 FQGNSA. The CDR3 bases are TGTGCCAGCAGCTTAGGACGGGTCCTTCGGAGTGAGCAGTTCTTC. Protein product: CASSLGRVLRSEQFF.

The V call is TRBV5-4, the J call TRBJ1-6; D is ambiguous. The length of the CDR3 is 14 residues. Deletions cut 1 base from V and 8 bases from J, with 10 bases between. Germline CDR1 SGHNT, CDR2 YYREEE (reference sequence). The CDR3 sequence is CASSLKWGDSPLHF. The DNA of the CDR3 is TGTGCCAGCAGCTTGAAATGGGGAGATTCACCCCTCCACTTT.

This clone was counted a single time. The genes are TRBV6-5 and TRBJ1-2, with a tentative D call TRBD1 (6 bases). The CDR3 runs 13 residues. Germline V gives CDR1 MNHEY, CDR2 SVGAGI. The V and J ends lost 6 bases and 6 bases respectively, with 14 bases between them. The CDR3 reads CASSPRGGDGYTF. CDR3 sequence (DNA): TGTGCCAGCAGCCCCCGGGGGGGCGATGGCTACACCTTC.

The gene calls are TRBV28 and TRBJ1-1; tentative D call: TRBD1 (6 bases). This CDR3 is 12 amino acids long. Trimming left V 10 bases short and J 5 bases short, with 14 bases between. From germline, CDR1 is MDHEN and CDR2 SYDVKM. CDR3 in DNA: TGTGCCACTTTCCGTAGGGGGACTGAAGCTTTCTTT. This codes for CATFRRGTEAFF.

The chain carries TRBV5-6 and TRBJ1-3; D is uncertain. CDR1 and CDR2 (germline): SGHDT, YYEEEE. The CDR3 loop spans 16 amino acids. V was trimmed by 2 bases and J by 4 bases, leaving 16 bases between them. This CDR3 is CASSLSRRRRGNTIYF. CDR3 DNA sequence: TGTGCCAGCAGCTTAAGTAGGAGACGTCGAGGAAACACCATATATTTT.

The rearrangement uses TRBV24-1 and TRBJ2-1; TRBD2 matches at 12 bases. With V trimmed by 4 bases and J by 7 bases, 7 bases remained unmatched. The length of the CDR3 is 16 residues. CDR1 and CDR2 (germline): KGHDR, SFDVKD. The CDR3 loop reads CATSDTTSGSLNEQFF. CDR3 DNA sequence: TGTGCCACCAGTGACACGACTAGCGGGAGCCTTAATGAGCAGTTCTTC.

The V call is TRBV9, the J call TRBJ2-6; D might be TRBD2 (5 bases). The V gene's germline CDR1 is SGDLS and CDR2 YYNGEE. This CDR3 has 16 amino acids. The V gene lost 4 bases and the J gene lost 2 bases, with 13 bases spanning the gap. The CDR3 protein is CASSPRVGTGANVLTF. CDR3 bases: TGTGCCAGCAGCCCCCGTGTCGGGACTGGGGCCAACGTCCTGACTTTC.

The rearrangement links TRBV19 to TRBJ2-7, with 8 bases fitting TRBD1. V was pared by 7 bases and J by 4 bases, with 6 bases of the junction left unmatched. CDR3 length equals 13 residues. Looked up from germline, CDR1 is LNHDA and CDR2 is SQIVND (reference sequence). The CDR3 protein is CASTTGEGYEQYF. The DNA for the CDR3 is TGTGCCAGTACGACAGGGGAAGGGTACGAGCAGTACTTC. Looking up the rest from reference TRBV19 and TRBJ2-7 gives the full variable domain: DGGITQSPKYLFRKEGQNVTLSCEQNLNHDAMYWYRQDPGQGLRLIYYSQIVNDFQKGDIAEGYSVSREKKESFPLTVTSAQKNPTAFYLCASTTGEGYEQYFGPGTRLTVT.

This clone was detected only once. This rearrangement joins TRBV10-3 to TRBJ2-1; the match to TRBD1 covers 9 bases. V shed 8 bases and J 6 bases; nucleotides not matched to a gene: 5. The CDR3 totals 13 residues. CDR1 and CDR2 from the germline V gene are ENHRY and SYGVKD. The CDR3 region has the DNA TGTGCCATCGGGCAGACAGGGGGCAATGAGCAGTTCTTC. Translated: CAIGQTGGNEQFF.

In this sample, this clone turned up once. V is TRBV7-9 and J is TRBJ2-1; D uncertain. The V end was cut by 3 bases, the J end by 13 bases, with 16 bases between. The CDR3 runs 13 residues. In germline, CDR1 is SEHNR, CDR2 FQNEAQ (reference sequence). The CDR3 region is CASSFYASQAQFF. In DNA form, the CDR3 reads TGTGCCAGCAGCTTTTATGCTTCTCAAGCTCAGTTCTTC.

This clone was counted only a few times. The V gene is TRBV7-8, the J gene TRBJ2-3; 10 nucleotides agree with TRBD1. J lost 1 base, V lost 3 bases, and 4 bases had no gene match. CDR1 and CDR2 (germline): SGHVS, FQNEAQ. The CDR3 extends over 16 amino acids. The CDR3, as DNA: TGTGCCAGCAGCTTCCGGGACAGGGGAGGCACAGATACGCAGTATTTT. Amino acid sequence: CASSFRDRGGTDTQYF.

Here the CDR3 reads CASSQVFPGVYGYTF. In DNA form, the CDR3 reads TGCGCCAGCAGCCAAGTTTTTCCGGGGGTATATGGCTACACCTTC. V and J are TRBV4-1 and TRBJ1-2; the D gene is possibly TRBD1 (5 bases). Germline V lookup: CDR1 MGHRA, CDR2 YSYEKL. The germline V and J ends were trimmed by 1 base and 5 bases, with 14 bases remaining between them. The CDR3 sequence is 15 residues long.

The chain employs TRBV13 and TRBJ2-7, with 9 positions matching TRBD1. The V segment lost 5 bases and the J segment 0 bases; nucleotides outside the gene matches: 2. Germline V gene sequence: CDR1 PRHDT, CDR2 FYEKMQ (reference sequence). The CDR3 covers 14 residues. In DNA, the CDR3 is TGTGCCAGCAGCAAACAGGGGGCCTCCTACGAGCAGTACTTC. It yields the protein CASSKQGASYEQYF.

This chain links TRBV4-3 with TRBJ2-1; D may be TRBD2 (6 bases). Germline CDR1 and CDR2: LGHNA and YSLEER. The CDR3 sequence is 16 residues long. Trimming cost V 2 bases and J 0 bases, with 11 bases left between them. DNA of the CDR3: TGCGCCAGCAGCCAATTTAGCGGAAACTCCTACAATGAGCAGTTCTTC. Translated: CASSQFSGNSYNEQFF.

Here the CDR3 reads CVTGGHGQGLYF. The CDR3 region has the DNA TGTGTCACTGGAGGGCATGGACAGGGACTCTACTTC. The chain joins TRBV30 to TRBJ2-7, with 8 bases that match TRBD1. Germline V CDR1 and CDR2: GTSNPN, SVGIG (reference sequence). The CDR3 length is 12 residues.

The J gene is TRBJ2-7, the V gene TRBV27; 9 positions agree with TRBD2. The V segment lost 0 bases and the J segment 4 bases; nucleotides outside the gene matches: 4. Germline assignment: CDR1 MNHEY and CDR2 SMNVEV (reference sequence). The CDR3 runs 15 residues. The CDR3 is CASSLSAGGAYEQYF. CDR3 in DNA: TGTGCCAGCAGTTTATCAGCGGGAGGTGCGTACGAGCAGTACTTC.

The chain combines TRBV27 with TRBJ2-3; TRBD2 agrees at 11 bases. Germline lookup yields CDR1 MNHEY and CDR2 SMNVEV (reference sequence). There are 16 residues in the CDR3. J lost 4 bases, V lost 6 bases, and 9 bases had no gene match. The DNA of the CDR3 is TGTGCCAGCAGCCGACCGACTAGCGGGATCGCAGATACGCAGTATTTT. Translated, it gives CASSRPTSGIADTQYF.

The rearrangement joins TRBV18 to TRBJ2-1, with D possibly matching TRBD2 (6 bases). The CDR3 has 15 residues. V was trimmed by 5 bases and J by 4 bases, leaving 15 bases between them. Per the germline V gene, CDR1 is KGHSH and CDR2 is LQKENI. The CDR3 bases are TGTGCCAGCTCAGCCTTGGGACTTGAATACAATGAGCAGTTCTTC. Protein: CASSALGLEYNEQFF.

The rearrangement uses TRBV7-9 and TRBJ2-6; D remains ambiguous. CDR3 length: 17 residues. Germline V gene data show CDR1 as SEHNR and CDR2 as FQNEAQ (reference sequence). V lost 2 bases to trimming and J lost 4 bases, with 15 bases between them. CDR3 DNA sequence: TGTGCCAGCAGCTTAACGACGATGGCGGCCGGGGCCAACGTCCTGACTTTC. This encodes CASSLTTMAAGANVLTF.

The J gene is TRBJ1-6, the V gene TRBV10-2; D perhaps matches TRBD1 (6 bases). Germline V gene data show CDR1 as WSHSY and CDR2 as SAAADI. Trimming stripped 4 bases from V and 9 bases from J, with 16 bases between. The length of the CDR3 is 15 residues. CDR3 loop: CASSGHREGLSPLHF. CDR3 nucleotides: TGCGCCAGCAGTGGGCACAGGGAAGGTCTTTCACCCCTCCACTTT.

This chain connects TRBV21-1 to TRBJ2-7; the D segment call TRBD2 is taken from the table without a DNA check. TRBV21-1 is a recognized pseudogene. The CDR3 extends over 17 amino acids. The CDR3, as DNA: TGTGCCAGCAGCAAACCCCCTAGCGGGACCCACTACTGCGAGCAGTACTTC. Translation: CASSKPPSGTHYCEQYF.

This clone was counted only a few times. This rearrangement joins TRBV6-1 to TRBJ2-7; D unresolved. The V end was cut by 1 base, the J end by 3 bases, with 13 bases between. From germline, CDR1 is MNHNS and CDR2 SASEGT. The CDR3 sequence is 15 residues long. In DNA, the CDR3 is TGTGCCAGCAGTGAAGGAACAGCTGCGATCTACGAGCAGTACTTC. It specifies CASSEGTAAIYEQYF.

This clone was counted only a few times. The V call is TRBV4-1, the J call TRBJ2-2; D is possibly TRBD1 (5 bases). Trimming took 6 bases from V and 5 from J, leaving 13 bases between them. The germline V gene has CDR1 MGHRA and CDR2 YSYEKL. CDR3 length: 14 residues. CDR3 nucleotides: TGCGCCAGCAGTATGGCAGGGTGGACCGGGGAGCTGTTTTTT. As protein: CASSMAGWTGELFF.

This chain connects TRBV7-2 to TRBJ1-1, with a tentative D call TRBD1 (6 bases). From germline, CDR1 is SGHTA and CDR2 FQGNSA. The germline V and J ends were trimmed by 8 bases and 5 bases, with 18 bases remaining between them. The CDR3 is 14 residues long. The CDR3 DNA is TGTGCCAGCGGACAGCCCGGCACTGGGACTGAAGCTTTCTTT. It codes for CASGQPGTGTEAFF.